In this sample, the clone carrying this T cell receptor (beta chain) turned up a few times. A read error may account for a junction end that differs from germline. The source of the sample is a study of T-cell reconstitution after alpha-beta-depleted transplantation in children. This CDR3 is 14 amino acids long. Preparing the TCRbeta library involved the use of unique molecular identifiers. Via MiXCR, TCRdb re-called the PCR reads, giving one row per CDR3 protein. This table holds 200,000 to 250,000 distinct CDR3 sequences, roughly 25% found once. V usage is TRBV12-3 or TRBV12-4 and J usage is TRBJ2-7, with D perhaps matching TRBD2 (5 bases). Sample: PBMCs, mostly from graft donor cells, taken 360 days after TCRalphabeta/CD19-depleted stem cell transplant. This TCR was recovered from a female patient aged 2-9 years who had a stem cell transplant for congenital amegakaryocytic thrombocytopenia, so the T cells may come from the graft donor. In DNA, the CDR3 is TGTGTCAGCAGTTTATCCTTCGGGGTTTGGGAGCAGTACTTC. Translated, it gives CVSSLSFGVWEQYF.